Listed below are T cell receptor beta chains from one sample, sequenced in a study of control samples from healthy donors and cancer patients. The protocol was immunoSEQ multiplex PCR, while the TCRdb copy is restricted to in-frame clones and leaves out a portion. The sample includes approximately 100,000 clones, about 91% of them seen just once. The sequenced sample was blood. All receptors derive from a man aged 25-45 years in good health. Each CDR3 is given with its conserved first and last residue. D genes are given only for firm matches. The size entry is marked missing in some rows and otherwise reads once, few, many or a size class.

d_call | cdr3_length | j_call | clone_size | v_call | cdr3_nt | cdr3_aa
- | 14 | TRBJ2-7 | - | TRBV5-1 | TGCGCCAGCAGCTTGCTTGGAGGCGCCTACGAGCAGTACTTC | CASSLLGGAYEQYF
TRBD1 | 15 | TRBJ1-3 | - | TRBV25-1 | TGTGCCAGCAGCCGGAAAGGGACAGCCGGAAACACCATATATTTT | CASSRKGTAGNTIYF
- | 16 | TRBJ2-7 | - | TRBV5-1 | TGCGCCAGCAGAGGCGCGACCGCCCGTAGCTCCTACGAGCAGTACTTC | CASRGATARSSYEQYF
TRBD2 | 15 | TRBJ2-1 | - | TRBV7-9 | TGTGCCAGCAGCTCGGGACTAGGTTCCTACAATGAGCAGTTCTTC | CASSSGLGSYNEQFF
TRBD2 | 12 | TRBJ2-5 | few | TRBV6-5 | TGTGCCAGCAGGGGAGGGCGGGAGACCCAGTACTTC | CASRGGRETQYF
- | 12 | TRBJ1-6 | few | TRBV9 | TGTGCCAGCAGCGCCGAGAGTTCACCCCTCCACTTT | CASSAESSPLHF
- | 15 | TRBJ2-7 | - | TRBV5-6 | TGTGCCAGCAGCTTGCGGTCAGGGAATTACTACGAGCAGTACTTC | CASSLRSGNYYEQYF
- | 18 | TRBJ2-5 | - | TRBV5-1 | TGCGCCAGCAGCTTTGACAACCTCGGGCGGTCGACCAAGGAGACCCAGTACTTC | CASSFDNLGRSTKETQYF
- | 15 | TRBJ1-1 | - | TRBV21-1 | TGTGCCAGCAGCTCCCACAGGGGACTGAACACTGAAGCTTTCTTT | CASSSHRGLNTEAFF
- | 15 | TRBJ2-3 | - | TRBV27 | TGTGCCAGCAGTATCCGACTAGTGGATTCAGATACGCAGTATTTT | CASSIRLVDSDTQYF
- | 12 | TRBJ1-2 | - | TRBV28 | TGTGCCAGCAGTTTGGCCGGATATGGCTACACCTTC | CASSLAGYGYTF
TRBD1 | 13 | TRBJ2-7 | - | TRBV15 | TGTGCCACCAGCGGTGGACAGGCCTACGAGCAGTACTTC | CATSGGQAYEQYF
- | 13 | TRBJ2-1 | - | TRBV24-1 | TGTGCCACCAGTGGTTCCGGCGGCAATGAGCAGTTCTTC | CATSGSGGNEQFF
TRBD2 | 15 | TRBJ2-1 | once | TRBV11-3 | TGTGCCAGCAGCTTTGGGACTAGCGGGGAACCTGAGCAGTTCTTC | CASSFGTSGEPEQFF
- | 13 | TRBJ1-1 | once | TRBV6-2/TRBV6-3 | TGTGCCAGCAGTTATGAGACGGACACTGAAGCTTTCTTT | CASSYETDTEAFF
TRBD1 | 16 | TRBJ1-1 | - | TRBV5-1 | TGCGCCAGCAGCATTCGAACAGGGGGCTCCAACACTGAAGCTTTCTTT | CASSIRTGGSNTEAFF
- | 13 | TRBJ1-3 | - | TRBV7-8 | TGTGCCAGCAGCTTAAAGGCGGCAGACACCATATATTTT | CASSLKAADTIYF
- | 15 | TRBJ1-5 | - | TRBV6-1 | TGTGCCAGCAGTGAAGCCCCAGGTAGCAATCAGCCCCAGCATTTT | CASSEAPGSNQPQHF
- | 15 | TRBJ2-7 | - | TRBV28 | TGTGCCAGCACCATTACGGGACGAACAAGATACGAGCAGTACTTC | CASTITGRTRYEQYF
TRBD2 | 18 | TRBJ2-1 | - | TRBV10-3 | TGTGCCATCAGTTACTCCCAACCGGGGGGGAGCTCCTACAATGAGCAGTTCTTC | CAISYSQPGGSSYNEQFF
- | 14 | TRBJ1-1 | few | TRBV6-5 | TGTGCCAGCAGTCAACAGGGTGGGAACGCTGAAGCTTTCTTT | CASSQQGGNAEAFF
- | 15 | TRBJ2-5 | - | TRBV29-1 | TGCAGCGTTGAATTAAGGTCAGACCTGGAGGAGACCCAGTACTTC | CSVELRSDLEETQYF